The 10 T cell receptor beta chains listed next were all sequenced from one sample in a study of blood T cell repertoires in COVID-19. Data came from immunoSEQ multiplex PCR; TCRdb stores just in-frame clones and leaves some out. The sample yields 140,000 or so clones, 87% seen once. The sequenced sample was peripheral blood. These receptors originate from a woman aged 45 to 65 with acute or convalescent COVID-19.

The chain is built from TRBV5-1 and TRBJ1-4, with TRBD1 matching over 7 bases. Germline values: CDR1 SGHRS, CDR2 YFSETQ. The CDR3 totals 15 residues. V lost 0 bases, J lost 4 bases, and 3 bases stayed unmatched. CDR3 sequence (DNA): TGCGCCAGCAGCTTGGCTACAGGGGTTAATGAAAAACTGTTTTTT. Translation: CASSLATGVNEKLFF.

This chain joins TRBV28 and TRBJ1-1; D gene unclear. Per the germline V gene, CDR1 is MDHEN and CDR2 is SYDVKM. The V end lost 1 base, the J end lost 5 bases, and 11 bases lay between the germline ends. The CDR3 runs to 14 residues. The DNA of the CDR3 is TGTGCCAGCAGTTTATATGCGGGAGGGACTGAAGCTTTCTTT. Residues: CASSLYAGGTEAFF. Combining the CDR3 with reference TRBV28 and TRBJ1-1 gives the whole variable domain DVKVTQSSRYLVKRTGEKVFLECVQDMDHENMFWYRQDPGLGLRLIYFSYDVKMKEKGDIPEGYSVSREKKERFSLILESASTNQTSMYLCASSLYAGGTEAFFGQGTRLTVV.

The chain has TRBV19 and TRBJ2-1; 14 bases align to TRBD2. CDR3 length: 17 amino acids. Germline CDR1 and CDR2: LNHDA and SQIVND (reference sequence). Trimming took 1 base from V and 10 from J; bases not matched to a gene: 9. Written as DNA, the CDR3 is TGTGCCAGTAGTATAGCCCCGGGACTAGCGGGAGATCTGGAGCAGTTCTTC. It specifies CASSIAPGLAGDLEQFF.

This clone was picked up one time. This chain joins TRBV18 and TRBJ2-7; TRBD1 matches 8 bases. The V segment lost 3 bases and the J segment 2 bases; nucleotides outside the gene matches: 6. The CDR3 has 15 residues. Looked up from germline, CDR1 is KGHSH and CDR2 is LQKENI. CDR3 loop: CASSPTGASPYEQYF. CDR3 DNA sequence: TGTGCCAGCTCACCGACAGGGGCCTCTCCCTACGAGCAGTACTTC. Full variable domain (outside the CDR3, taken from reference TRBV18 and TRBJ2-7): NAGVMQNPRHLVRRRGQEARLRCSPMKGHSHVYWYRQLPEEGLKFMVYLQKENIIDESGMPKERFSAEFPKEGPSILRIQQVVRGDSAAYFCASSPTGASPYEQYFGPGTRLTVT.

The V call is TRBV5-1, the J call TRBJ1-1; D uncertain. Germline V gene data show CDR1 as SGHRS and CDR2 as YFSETQ. This CDR3 spans 15 amino acids. With 0 bases removed from V and 0 bases from J, the gap between germline ends came to 9 bases. The DNA for the CDR3 is TGCGCCAGCAGCTTGGATTTGACTCTGAACACTGAAGCTTTCTTT. It is translated as CASSLDLTLNTEAFF.

CDR3 nucleotides: TGTGCCAGCAGTGAGGCAGGTACCTACAATGAGCAGTTCTTC. This gives the protein CASSEAGTYNEQFF. The rearrangement joins TRBV6-4 to TRBJ2-1; D is ambiguous. This CDR3 comprises 14 residues. The germline V gene encodes CDR1 MRHNA and CDR2 SNTAGT. Trimming cost V 3 bases and J 2 bases, with 8 bases left between them.

The chain joins TRBV6-5 to TRBJ1-3; D perhaps matches TRBD1 (6 bases). Trimming removed 10 bases from V and 0 bases from J, with 13 bases in between. The CDR3 sequence is 14 residues long. Germline CDR1 and CDR2: MNHEY and SVGAGI. CDR3 DNA sequence: TGTGCCACAAGAAAACAGGGCTCTGGAAACACCATATATTTT. Its translation is CATRKQGSGNTIYF.

This chain connects TRBV19 to TRBJ2-7, with 7 nucleotides matching TRBD1. Germline V CDR1 and CDR2: LNHDA, SQIVND (reference sequence). The CDR3 is 16 amino acids. The trim removed 0 bases at V and 0 bases at J, leaving 5 bases unmatched. This CDR3 reads CASSIDWGQYSYEQYF. The DNA for the CDR3 is TGTGCCAGTAGTATAGATTGGGGACAGTACTCCTACGAGCAGTACTTC. The full variable domain, with the rest looked up from reference TRBV19 and TRBJ2-7, is DGGITQSPKYLFRKEGQNVTLSCEQNLNHDAMYWYRQDPGQGLRLIYYSQIVNDFQKGDIAEGYSVSREKKESFPLTVTSAQKNPTAFYLCASSIDWGQYSYEQYFGPGTRLTVT.

This clone was picked up one time. The sample holds other DNA sequences that translate to the same CDR3. CDR3 residues: CASSYSNRDGYTF. The CDR3 DNA reads as TGTGCCAGCAGTTACTCGAACAGGGACGGCTACACCTTC. The genes are TRBV6-5 and TRBJ1-2, with a weak D call TRBD1 (6 bases). V lost 0 bases to trimming and J lost 8 bases, with 10 bases between them. The CDR3 sequence is 13 residues long. From germline, CDR1 is MNHEY and CDR2 SVGAGI.

The V call is TRBV30, the J call TRBJ1-1, with 8 bases lining up with TRBD1. The germline V gene has CDR1 GTSNPN and CDR2 SVGIG (reference sequence). Trimming at V came to 0 bases and at J to 4 bases, leaving 1 base not matched to a gene. This CDR3 is built from 13 residues. Written as DNA, the CDR3 is TGTGCCTGGAGTGTTCAGGGGGCCACTGAAGCTTTCTTT. Protein: CAWSVQGATEAFF.